A single sample gave rise to the 32 T cell receptor beta chains below, sequenced in a study of blood T cell repertoires in COVID-19. The assay was immunoSEQ multiplex PCR, and TCRdb's table has in-frame clones only and misses some. The sample has 70,000 to 90,000 clones; roughly 77% are singletons. Input material: peripheral blood. The source is a human donor in a cohort sampled during active COVID-19.

The chain recombines TRBV5-8 with TRBJ2-3; 8 bases align to TRBD1. Germline CDR1 SGHTS, CDR2 YDEGEE. The CDR3 is made up of 14 amino acids. V shed 5 bases, J shed 3 bases, and the junction held 5 bases outside the gene matches. CDR3 protein: CASSTRTGTDTQYF. In DNA, the CDR3 is TGTGCCAGCAGTACAAGGACAGGGACAGATACGCAGTATTTT.

The V and J genes are TRBV3-1 (or the pseudogene TRBV3-2) and TRBJ2-2; TRBD2 matches 7 bases. CDR3 length: 15 amino acids. Per the germline V gene, CDR1 is LGHDT and CDR2 is YNNKEL (reference sequence). Trimming cost V 0 bases and J 8 bases; bases outside gene matches: 6. In nucleotides, the CDR3 is TGTGCCAGCAGCCAAGATAGACTAGCCGCTGGGGAGCTGTTTTTT. It specifies CASSQDRLAAGELFF.

The chain has TRBV6-2 or TRBV6-3 and TRBJ2-1; 9 bases match TRBD2. CDR1 is MNHEY and CDR2 is SVGEGT in the germline V gene. The CDR3 covers 13 residues. With 7 bases clipped from V and 13 bases from J, the junction kept 11 bases outside the gene matches. CDR3 nucleotides: TGTGCCAGCACCCCGGGACTAGCCCTCCCCCAGTTCTTC. It yields the protein CASTPGLALPQFF.

This clone has just a few counts. The rearrangement links TRBV7-9 to TRBJ2-2, with 10 bases identical to TRBD1. Germline CDR1 reads SEHNR; CDR2 reads FQNEAQ (reference sequence). The CDR3 sequence is 15 residues long. V lost 4 bases and J lost 7; bases outside the gene matches: 6. The CDR3 loop is CASSSGTGAHGELFF. The CDR3 DNA reads TGTGCCAGCAGCTCCGGGACAGGGGCCCACGGGGAGCTGTTTTTT.

This chain links TRBV7-9 with TRBJ2-7, with TRBD1 as a possible D gene (5 bases). V gave up 2 bases and J gave up 5 bases, with 19 bases separating them. Germline CDR1 SEHNR, CDR2 FQNEAQ (reference sequence). CDR3 size: 16 residues. CDR3 nucleotide sequence: TGTGCCAGCAGCTTACGGCCAGGGCGGAAACTGGACGAGCAGTACTTC. Its protein product is CASSLRPGRKLDEQYF.

This chain joins TRBV6-2 or TRBV6-3 and TRBJ2-3; tentative D call: TRBD1 (5 bases). V lost 1 base to trimming and J lost 3 bases, with 17 bases between them. Germline CDR1 MNHEY, CDR2 SVGEGT. This CDR3 is built from 17 residues. As DNA, the CDR3 is TGTGCCAGCAGTTACTACCGAGGCAGGGATGTGACAGATACGCAGTATTTT. This encodes CASSYYRGRDVTDTQYF.

The chain couples TRBV4-1 to TRBJ2-7, with 7 bases aligning to TRBD2. This CDR3 comprises 13 residues. Germline lookup yields CDR1 MGHRA and CDR2 YSYEKL. The J segment lost 2 bases and the V segment lost 3 bases, leaving 1 base of the junction unmatched. The CDR3 reads CASSHGTTYEQYF. The CDR3 DNA reads TGCGCCAGCAGCCACGGGACTACCTACGAGCAGTACTTC.

V and J are TRBV28 and TRBJ2-1, with 8 nucleotides matching TRBD2. V was pared by 7 bases and J by 10 bases, with 12 bases of the junction left unmatched. The CDR3 is made up of 14 amino acids. Germline-derived CDR1 and CDR2 are MDHEN and SYDVKM. The CDR3 sequence: CASNLATSEGEQFF. DNA of the CDR3: TGTGCCAGCAACCTCGCGACTAGCGAAGGAGAGCAGTTCTTC.

This clone turned up a few times. CDR3 amino acids: CASRGGSEDTQYF. The CDR3 DNA is TGTGCCAGCCGGGGGGGGAGTGAGGATACGCAGTATTTT. The chain joins TRBV2 to TRBJ2-3, with 8 nucleotides matching TRBD2. V dropped 8 bases and J dropped 6; count of bases not matched to a gene: 7. There are 13 residues in the CDR3. CDR1 SNHLY and CDR2 FYNNEI come from the germline V gene.

The chain combines TRBV7-6 with TRBJ1-1; perhaps TRBD1 as D (5 bases). Trimming shortened V by 1 base and J by 0 bases, and 15 bases separated the two germline ends. This CDR3 has 17 residues. The germline CDR1 and CDR2 sequences are SGHVS and FNYEAQ. Written as DNA, the CDR3 is TGTGCCAGCAGCTTAGGTGCGGGGGATCTCATGAACACTGAAGCTTTCTTT. This encodes CASSLGAGDLMNTEAFF.

This clone was detected only once. The gene calls are TRBV3-1 (or the pseudogene TRBV3-2) and TRBJ2-6; D is undetermined. Trimming took off 2 bases at V and 4 bases at J, with 6 bases between the two ends. The germline gives CDR1 LGHDT, CDR2 YNNKEL (reference sequence). CDR3 length: 14 residues. The chain's CDR3 is CASSQNSGANVLTF. For the CDR3, the DNA is TGTGCCAGCAGCCAAAACTCAGGGGCCAACGTCCTGACTTTC.

This sequence joins TRBV19 and TRBJ2-7, with 9 bases fitting TRBD2. Germline V gene sequence: CDR1 LNHDA, CDR2 SQIVND (reference sequence). Trimming removed 1 base from V and 7 bases from J; junction bases left unmatched: 5. The CDR3 contains 14 residues. The CDR3 sequence: CASSIVAGEGEQYF. CDR3 sequence (DNA): TGTGCCAGTAGTATAGTAGCGGGAGAGGGAGAGCAGTACTTC.

This clone has just a few counts. The chain joins TRBV2 to TRBJ2-7; 7 bases fit TRBD1. Germline V gives CDR1 SNHLY, CDR2 FYNNEI. This CDR3 contains 15 residues. After removal of 6 bases from V and 2 bases from J, the junction contained 10 bases not matched to a gene. This CDR3 is CASRTPGQITYEQYF. The CDR3 nucleotides read TGTGCCAGCAGGACCCCGGGACAGATAACCTACGAGCAGTACTTC. The complete variable domain, with remaining parts taken from reference TRBV2 and TRBJ2-7, reads EPEVTQTPSHQVTQMGQEVILRCVPISNHLYFYWYRQILGQKVEFLVSFYNNEISEKSEIFDDQFSVERPDGSNFTLKIRSTKLEDSAMYFCASRTPGQITYEQYFGPGTRLTVT.

This clone occurred a few times. This rearrangement joins TRBV25-1 to TRBJ2-3; D is unresolved. V gave up 3 bases and J gave up 4 bases, with 11 bases separating them. The V gene's germline CDR1 is MGHDK and CDR2 SYGVNS. This CDR3 has 14 amino acids. DNA for the CDR3: TGTGCCAGCAGTGACCCCAGTTATTCAGATACGCAGTATTTT. Residues: CASSDPSYSDTQYF.

The CDR3 reads CAIKPAANTEAFF. DNA of the CDR3: TGTGCCATCAAACCCGCGGCGAACACTGAAGCTTTCTTT. The chain combines TRBV10-3 with TRBJ1-1; no clear D. Germline CDR1 and CDR2: ENHRY and SYGVKD. The germline V and J ends were trimmed by 7 bases and 1 base, with 10 bases remaining between them. This CDR3 has 13 residues.

CDR3 sequence reads: CASSYSKNSQQETQYF. Here the CDR3 DNA reads TGTGCCAGCAGTTACTCGAAGAACAGTCAACAAGAGACCCAGTACTTC. The chain combines TRBV6-2 or TRBV6-3 with TRBJ2-5; no clear D gene. The V gene lost 0 bases and the J gene lost 2 bases, with 13 bases spanning the gap. Germline CDR1 MNHEY, CDR2 SVGEGT. The CDR3 runs 16 residues.

The table lists this clone with a count of one. This chain uses TRBV6-5 with TRBJ1-5; 11 bases fit TRBD1. After removal of 6 bases from V and 5 bases from J, the junction contained 6 bases not matched to a gene. Germline assignment: CDR1 MNHEY and CDR2 SVGAGI. CDR3 length: 15 residues. The CDR3 region is CASRTDRGPHQPQHF. The DNA of the CDR3 is TGTGCCAGCAGAACGGACAGGGGGCCCCATCAGCCCCAGCATTTT.

The chain carries TRBV27 and TRBJ2-7; 7 bases align to TRBD1. Germline trimming cut 2 bases from V and 3 bases from J; bases unmatched to any gene: 7. Looked up from germline, CDR1 is MNHEY and CDR2 is SMNVEV (reference sequence). CDR3 size: 15 residues. Here the CDR3 DNA reads TGTGCCAGCAGTTTACTACCGGGACAGCGCTACGAGCAGTACTTC. Its protein is CASSLLPGQRYEQYF.

CDR3 protein: CASSYTGTGTYNEQFF. The DNA of the CDR3 is TGTGCCAGTAGTTACACCGGGACAGGGACCTACAATGAGCAGTTCTTC. The chain couples TRBV19 to TRBJ2-1, with 9 bases fitting TRBD1. V shed 5 bases and J 2 bases; nucleotides not matched to a gene: 7. The length of the CDR3 is 16 residues. Germline V gene lookup returns CDR1 LNHDA and CDR2 SQIVND (reference sequence).

CDR3 amino acids: CARSPKTGSEQYF. The CDR3 nucleotides read TGTGCCAGAAGCCCCAAGACAGGTTCCGAGCAGTACTTC. V gene TRBV5-3 combines with J gene TRBJ2-7; TRBD1 is a possible D gene (6 bases). TRBV5-3 is an ORF for which the function is uncertain. This CDR3 contains 13 residues. The germline V and J ends were trimmed by 4 bases and 6 bases, with 14 bases remaining between them.

This chain uses TRBV28 with TRBJ2-2; a weak D match, TRBD1 (6 bases). Germline-derived CDR1 and CDR2 are MDHEN and SYDVKM. The CDR3 is 16 amino acids. V dropped 3 bases and J dropped 1 base, with 12 bases sitting between them. CDR3 region: CASSLGQGENTGELFF. Here the CDR3 DNA reads TGTGCCAGCAGTTTGGGACAAGGGGAGAACACCGGGGAGCTGTTTTTT.

This clone was picked up a small number of times. Written as DNA, the CDR3 is TGTGCCAGCAGCCGCTATCCCGGACCGGGACAGTACGAGCAGTACTTC. This gives the protein CASSRYPGPGQYEQYF. The rearrangement links TRBV4-2 to TRBJ2-7; 7 bases map to TRBD1. Germline values: CDR1 LGHNA, CDR2 YNFKEQ. The CDR3 is 16 amino acids. After removal of 4 bases from V and 4 bases from J, the junction contained 13 bases not matched to a gene.

This clone came up once. This sequence joins TRBV29-1 and TRBJ1-1, with unresolved D. V lost 0 bases and J 2 bases, leaving 19 bases between the germline ends. This CDR3 has 17 amino acids. The germline V gene has CDR1 SQVTM and CDR2 ANQGSEA. The DNA of the CDR3 is TGCAGCGTTGAAGATGGTTCCCCCCTCGAGGTAAACACTGAAGCTTTCTTT. Translating gives CSVEDGSPLEVNTEAFF. Combining the CDR3 with reference TRBV29-1 and TRBJ1-1 gives the whole variable domain SAVISQKPSRDICQRGTSLTIQCQVDSQVTMMFWYRQQPGQSLTLIATANQGSEATYESGFVIDKFPISRPNLTFSTLTVSNMSPEDSSIYLCSVEDGSPLEVNTEAFFGQGTRLTVV.

V and J are TRBV7-8 and TRBJ2-3; D remains ambiguous. The CDR3 totals 16 residues. Trimming stripped 0 bases from V and 0 bases from J, with 10 bases between. Germline V gives CDR1 SGHVS, CDR2 FQNEAQ. CDR3 DNA sequence: TGTGCCAGCAGCTTAGCTGCGACGGAGAGCACAGATACGCAGTATTTT. This sequence encodes CASSLAATESTDTQYF.

The rearrangement joins TRBV6-5 to TRBJ1-2, with D possibly TRBD1 on 6 matching bases. Trimming took 4 bases from V and 7 from J, leaving 13 bases between them. Germline assignment: CDR1 MNHEY and CDR2 SVGAGI. The CDR3 covers 13 residues. The CDR3 DNA reads TGTGCCAGCAGTTCCACAGACAGGTTTGGCTACACCTTC. It specifies CASSSTDRFGYTF.

The genes are TRBV6-5 and TRBJ2-1; TRBD1 matches 11 bases. V shed 5 bases and J 5 bases; nucleotides not matched to a gene: 2. CDR3 length: 14 amino acids. Germline values: CDR1 MNHEY, CDR2 SVGAGI. CDR3 residues: CASSRDRGNNEQFF. The CDR3 coding sequence is TGTGCCAGCAGTCGGGACAGGGGGAACAATGAGCAGTTCTTC.

This chain connects TRBV7-8 to TRBJ1-1; D possibly corresponds to TRBD1 (5 bases). The CDR3 totals 14 residues. V was trimmed by 0 bases and J by 7 bases, leaving 12 bases between them. Germline CDR1 is SGHVS and CDR2 is FQNEAQ. The DNA for the CDR3 is TGTGCCAGCAGCTTAGCCGACCGGGGGGGTGAAGCTTTCTTT. It encodes CASSLADRGGEAFF.

The gene calls are TRBV5-1 and TRBJ2-2; D unresolved. The CDR3 has 15 amino acids. V lost 0 bases and J lost 4, with 10 bases in between. Germline V gives CDR1 SGHRS, CDR2 YFSETQ. CDR3 DNA sequence: TGCGCCAGCAGCTTGGTGTGGGCCGGCACCGGGGAGCTGTTTTTT. It codes for CASSLVWAGTGELFF.

V usage is TRBV9 and J usage is TRBJ2-3; 12 nucleotides line up with TRBD2. V was pared by 0 bases and J by 1 base, with 3 bases of the junction left unmatched. This CDR3 has 17 residues. Germline lookup yields CDR1 SGDLS and CDR2 YYNGEE. As DNA, the CDR3 is TGTGCCAGCAGCGTAGGTCTAGCGGGAGGGGGCACAGATACGCAGTATTTT. Translating gives CASSVGLAGGGTDTQYF.

The rearrangement joins TRBV4-1 to TRBJ2-3; 8 positions agree with TRBD2. Unmatched junction bases numbered 13, after V lost 4 bases and J lost 4 bases. The CDR3 has 17 residues. CDR1 and CDR2 (germline): MGHRA, YSYEKL. In DNA form, the CDR3 reads TGCGCCAGCAGCCGGGGTCGGGGACTAGGTTATCCAGATACGCAGTATTTT. Translation gives CASSRGRGLGYPDTQYF.

This clone has just a few counts. The CDR3: CASSYSGTGAYGYTF. The CDR3 DNA reads as TGTGCCAGCAGTTACTCTGGGACAGGGGCCTATGGCTACACCTTC. The V call is TRBV6-5, the J call TRBJ1-2; TRBD1 matches at 10 bases. V dropped 0 bases and J dropped 4; count of bases not matched to a gene: 2. The CDR3 covers 15 residues. In germline, CDR1 is MNHEY, CDR2 SVGAGI.

V gene TRBV7-3 combines with J gene TRBJ1-1, with 8 positions matching TRBD1. CDR1 and CDR2 from the germline V gene are SGHTA and FQGTGA. The V gene end was trimmed by 4 bases and the J gene end by 4 bases; junction bases not matched to a gene: 2. CDR3 length: 13 residues. The CDR3 sequence is CASSYRGGTEAFF. The CDR3 DNA sequence: TGTGCCAGCAGCTACAGGGGGGGCACTGAAGCTTTCTTT.